The 18 T cell receptor beta chains below were found in one sample sequenced in a study of blood T cell repertoires in COVID-19. TCRdb's copy holds only in-frame clones and misses some; the assay was immunoSEQ multiplex PCR. This sample has 200,000 to 300,000 clones; about 89% occur once, and the top ten carry roughly 3.7%. Sequencing input: PBMCs or T cells enriched from blood (not recorded which). These receptors all stem from a woman in her twenties or thirties who had recovered from COVID-19.

The J gene is TRBJ2-7, the V gene TRBV19; 10 bases are shared with TRBD1. Unmatched junction bases numbered 4, after V lost 4 bases and J lost 1 base. Germline CDR1 LNHDA, CDR2 SQIVND (reference sequence). CDR3 length equals 15 residues. The CDR3 DNA sequence: TGTGCCAGTAGTAAGTTGGACAGGGGGTCCTACGAGCAGTACTTC. Encoded protein: CASSKLDRGSYEQYF. The variable domain in full, completed from reference TRBV19 and TRBJ2-7, reads DGGITQSPKYLFRKEGQNVTLSCEQNLNHDAMYWYRQDPGQGLRLIYYSQIVNDFQKGDIAEGYSVSREKKESFPLTVTSAQKNPTAFYLCASSKLDRGSYEQYFGPGTRLTVT.

The genes are TRBV19 and TRBJ1-5; 7 bases are shared with TRBD1. The CDR3 has 15 residues. Germline V gene sequence: CDR1 LNHDA, CDR2 SQIVND (reference sequence). Trimming removed 5 bases from V and 4 bases from J; junction bases left unmatched: 8. The CDR3 is CASSEGQRANQPQHF. CDR3 sequence (DNA): TGTGCCAGTAGTGAGGGACAGCGAGCTAATCAGCCCCAGCATTTT.

J is TRBJ2-1 and V is TRBV30; 10 bases fit TRBD1. The CDR3 sequence is 13 residues long. Germline V gene sequence: CDR1 GTSNPN, CDR2 SVGIG (reference sequence). The J segment lost 8 bases and the V segment lost 4 bases, leaving 5 bases of the junction unmatched. CDR3 residues: CAWTWDRGYEQFF. The CDR3 DNA is TGTGCCTGGACCTGGGACAGGGGTTATGAGCAGTTCTTC.

This chain uses TRBV7-6 with TRBJ1-2; 7 bases match TRBD1. The J segment lost 3 bases and the V segment lost 6 bases, leaving 4 bases of the junction unmatched. This CDR3 is built from 13 residues. Germline V gene data show CDR1 as SGHVS and CDR2 as FNYEAQ. CDR3 sequence reads: CASRDRADYGYTF. For the CDR3, the DNA is TGTGCCAGCAGAGACAGGGCGGACTATGGCTACACCTTC.

The rearrangement joins TRBV15 to TRBJ2-5; 7 nucleotides agree with TRBD1. The CDR3 loop spans 14 amino acids. With 1 base clipped from V and 7 bases from J, the junction kept 6 bases outside the gene matches. CDR1 is LNHNV and CDR2 is YYDKDF in the germline V gene (reference sequence). The CDR3 reads CATSRGQGGVTQYF. For the CDR3, the DNA is TGTGCCACCAGCAGAGGACAGGGCGGAGTGACCCAGTACTTC.

CDR3: CASSSGTGYYGYTF. The CDR3 DNA reads as TGTGCCAGCAGTAGTGGGACAGGGTACTATGGCTACACCTTC. The chain carries TRBV2 and TRBJ1-2; 9 bases are a match to TRBD1. Germline assignment: CDR1 SNHLY and CDR2 FYNNEI. The CDR3 sequence is 14 residues long. V lost 5 bases, J lost 3 bases, and 4 bases stayed unmatched.

This clone was found once. The rearrangement joins TRBV7-2 to TRBJ1-1, with D maybe TRBD1 (6 bases). The CDR3 extends over 14 amino acids. Germline-derived CDR1 and CDR2 are SGHTA and FQGNSA. V dropped 5 bases and J dropped 3 bases, with 13 bases sitting between them. CDR3 coding DNA: TGTGCCAGCAGCCAAACAGGGAGGGACACTGAAGCTTTCTTT. This translates into CASSQTGRDTEAFF. The full variable domain, with the rest looked up from reference TRBV7-2 and TRBJ1-1, is GAGVSQSPSNKVTEKGKDVELRCDPISGHTALYWYRQSLGQGLEFLIYFQGNSAPDKSGLPSDRFSAERTGGSVSTLTIQRTQQEDSAVYLCASSQTGRDTEAFFGQGTRLTVV.

In its sample, this clone was seen a few times. The J gene is TRBJ2-1, the V gene TRBV27; 12 bases map to TRBD2. J gave up 6 bases and V 5 bases, and 5 bases lay outside the gene matches. The CDR3 covers 15 residues. Germline V gene data show CDR1 as MNHEY and CDR2 as SMNVEV (reference sequence). Here the CDR3 reads CASSPSGRGVNEQFF. CDR3 bases: TGTGCCAGCAGTCCTAGCGGGAGGGGGGTCAATGAGCAGTTCTTC.

This chain links TRBV19 with TRBJ1-5; maybe TRBD1 (5 bases). CDR1 LNHDA and CDR2 SQIVND come from the germline V gene (reference sequence). The CDR3 has 13 residues. Trimming left V 5 bases short and J 4 bases short, with 9 bases between. In DNA form, the CDR3 reads TGTGCCAGTAGTCTCGGACAAAATCAGCCCCAGCATTTT. Amino acids: CASSLGQNQPQHF.

The CDR3 nucleotides read TGTGCCAGCAGTGGGACTAGCGGGAGGGATTACAATGAGCAGTTCTTC. It is translated as CASSGTSGRDYNEQFF. The chain employs TRBV6-6 and TRBJ2-1, with 16 bases fitting TRBD2. In germline, CDR1 is MNHNY, CDR2 SVGAGI (reference sequence). Trimming took 5 bases from V and 4 from J; bases not matched to a gene: 2. The CDR3 covers 16 residues.

The rearrangement joins TRBV5-4 to TRBJ1-1; 8 bases are shared with TRBD1. The V gene end was trimmed by 4 bases and the J gene end by 6 bases; junction bases not matched to a gene: 8. This CDR3 has 14 amino acids. CDR1 and CDR2 from the germline V gene are SGHNT and YYREEE (reference sequence). The CDR3 is CASSRRQGASEAFF. In nucleotides, the CDR3 is TGTGCCAGCAGCCGCCGTCAGGGGGCGTCTGAAGCTTTCTTT.

V usage is TRBV11-2 and J usage is TRBJ1-4; D not certain. Trimming stripped 4 bases from V and 7 bases from J, with 16 bases between. The germline V gene encodes CDR1 SGHAT and CDR2 FQNNGV. The CDR3 length is 15 residues. As DNA, the CDR3 is TGTGCCAGCAGCTCAGACCCAGACGCGGGTGAAAAACTGTTTTTT. This translates into CASSSDPDAGEKLFF.

V and J are TRBV5-1 and TRBJ1-4; TRBD1 agrees at 7 bases. Germline V gene lookup returns CDR1 SGHRS and CDR2 YFSETQ. There are 16 residues in the CDR3. With 4 bases clipped from V and 3 bases from J, the junction kept 9 bases outside the gene matches. The CDR3 DNA reads as TGCGCCAGCAGCACAGGACAGGTCGCCGCTAATGAAAAACTGTTTTTT. As protein: CASSTGQVAANEKLFF.

This rearrangement joins TRBV27 to TRBJ2-7; TRBD1 matches 7 bases. The ends lost 5 bases at V and 2 bases at J; junction bases unmatched: 24. From germline, CDR1 is MNHEY and CDR2 SMNVEV (reference sequence). The CDR3 is 20 residues long. The CDR3 protein is CASSTRIPMIDSQGAYEQYF. The CDR3 coding sequence is TGTGCCAGCAGTACGAGAATACCAATGATCGACAGCCAGGGGGCCTACGAGCAGTACTTC.

This clone was observed a single time. The V and J genes are TRBV6-5 and TRBJ1-1, with TRBD1 matching over 7 bases. The CDR3 is 13 residues long. V lost 6 bases and J lost 4; bases outside the gene matches: 5. Germline V gene sequence: CDR1 MNHEY, CDR2 SVGAGI. The CDR3 here is CASSQTGFTEAFF. DNA of the CDR3: TGTGCCAGCAGCCAGACAGGGTTCACTGAAGCTTTCTTT.

A word on this clone: This CDR3 is also generated by other DNA sequences in the sample. This chain joins TRBV9 and TRBJ2-1; 8 bases match TRBD2. The junction had 1 base not matched to a gene; V was cut back by 1 base and J by 1 base. The germline V gene encodes CDR1 SGDLS and CDR2 YYNGEE. The CDR3 covers 15 residues. DNA for the CDR3: TGTGCCAGCAGCGTAAGCGGGAGTTCCTACAATGAGCAGTTCTTC. Translated: CASSVSGSSYNEQFF.

DNA of the CDR3: TGTGCCAGCAGTGGCCCAGGGTCGGCGCCCCAGCATTTT. Its protein product is CASSGPGSAPQHF. The chain recombines TRBV6-4 with TRBJ1-5, with a tentative D call TRBD1 (5 bases). Germline assignment: CDR1 MRHNA and CDR2 SNTAGT. This CDR3 region has 13 residues. V lost 4 bases and J 9 bases, leaving 13 bases between the germline ends.

This chain links TRBV20-1 with TRBJ2-3; D may be TRBD1 (5 bases). Germline CDR1 and CDR2: DFQATT and SNEGSKA (reference sequence). V was shortened by 3 bases and J by 3 bases, with 16 bases between the two germline ends. The CDR3 extends over 15 amino acids. The CDR3 here is CSASFGDGATDTQYF. The CDR3 DNA is TGCAGTGCTAGTTTTGGGGATGGGGCGACAGATACGCAGTATTTT.